The 24 T cell receptor beta chains below all came from one sample that was sequenced in a study of PD-1 blockade in mismatch repair-deficient tumors. Profiled with immunoSEQ multiplex PCR; TCRdb holds only in-frame clones, not every one. The sample has over 100,000 clones, 65% to 80% seen once; the top ten hold roughly 4.8%. Here the sequenced sample was peripheral blood, taken approximately 60 weeks after starting pembrolizumab. The receptors originated from an adult with mismatch repair-deficient cancer.

The sample holds one count of this clone. V gene TRBV14 combines with J gene TRBJ2-3; D ambiguous. Trimming left V 1 base short and J 4 bases short, with 12 bases between. This CDR3 contains 15 residues. From germline, CDR1 is SGHDN and CDR2 FVKESK. CDR3 DNA: TGTGCCAGCAGCCAAGCCCAAGCTGTCGCAGATACGCAGTATTTT. Translated, it gives CASSQAQAVADTQYF.

V and J are TRBV28 and TRBJ2-1; 11 bases match TRBD2. This CDR3 region has 15 residues. CDR1 MDHEN and CDR2 SYDVKM come from the germline V gene. V shed 5 bases, J shed 9 bases, and the junction held 9 bases outside the gene matches. The CDR3 is CASSAPLAGGGEQFF. The CDR3 DNA follows: TGTGCCAGCAGTGCTCCCCTAGCGGGAGGAGGTGAGCAGTTCTTC.

The chain combines TRBV2 with TRBJ2-3; D might be TRBD2 (6 bases). CDR1 is SNHLY and CDR2 is FYNNEI in the germline V gene. The CDR3 has 13 residues. V was pared by 8 bases and J by 2 bases, with 11 bases between. The CDR3 DNA is TGTGCCAGCTGCCGGGAGAACACAGATACGCAGTATTTT. This sequence encodes CASCRENTDTQYF.

This clone appeared once. The chain carries TRBV11-3 and TRBJ2-3, with 8 bases identical to TRBD1. This CDR3 region has 16 residues. Germline CDR1 reads SGHNT; CDR2 reads YENEEA. V was pared by 1 base and J by 1 base, with 4 bases of the junction left unmatched. CDR3 loop: CASSLGTGGGTDTQYF. CDR3 in DNA: TGTGCCAGCAGCTTAGGTACAGGGGGTGGCACAGATACGCAGTATTTT.

The rearrangement links TRBV5-1 to TRBJ2-1, with unresolved D. There are 15 residues in the CDR3. The V gene's germline CDR1 is SGHRS and CDR2 YFSETQ. Trimming took off 1 base at V and 0 bases at J, with 8 bases between the two ends. The DNA of the CDR3 is TGCGCCAGCAGCTTGCTAGTAAGCTCCTACAATGAGCAGTTCTTC. Its protein product is CASSLLVSSYNEQFF.

J is TRBJ2-5 and V is TRBV6-1, with D possibly TRBD1 on 6 matching bases. The CDR3 spans 15 residues. The germline gives CDR1 MNHNS, CDR2 SASEGT. V gave up 6 bases and J gave up 5 bases, with 19 bases separating them. CDR3 loop: CASRTGTTSGETQYF. For the CDR3, the DNA is TGTGCCAGCAGAACCGGGACAACCTCTGGGGAGACCCAGTACTTC.

J is TRBJ2-2 and V is TRBV11-3, with 11 bases that match TRBD2. Germline V CDR1 and CDR2: SGHNT, YENEEA. With V trimmed by 5 bases and J by 7 bases, 9 bases remained unmatched. This CDR3 contains 16 residues. This CDR3 reads CASSPTSGSGGGELFF. Written as DNA, the CDR3 is TGTGCCAGCAGCCCTACTAGCGGGAGTGGAGGCGGGGAGCTGTTTTTT.

J is TRBJ2-1 and V is TRBV9; D is possibly TRBD1 or TRBD2 (6 bases each). CDR1 and CDR2 from the germline V gene are SGDLS and YYNGEE. This CDR3 comprises 15 residues. Trimming removed 4 bases at V and 6 bases at J, with 17 bases between. The CDR3 here is CASSSGGGSGNEQFF. The CDR3 bases are TGTGCCAGCAGCTCCGGAGGGGGTAGCGGCAATGAGCAGTTCTTC.

This chain uses TRBV9 with TRBJ2-2; 12 nucleotides line up with TRBD1. This CDR3 region has 20 residues. Per the germline V gene, CDR1 is SGDLS and CDR2 is YYNGEE. V lost 2 bases and J lost 4; bases outside the gene matches: 15. The chain's CDR3 is CASSVRPGTGGARATGELFF. CDR3 coding DNA: TGTGCCAGCAGCGTGAGACCCGGGACAGGGGGCGCGAGGGCCACCGGGGAGCTGTTTTTT. The whole variable domain, remainder taken from reference TRBV9 and TRBJ2-2, is DSGVTQTPKHLITATGQRVTLRCSPRSGDLSVYWYQQSLDQGLQFLIQYYNGEERAKGNILERFSAQQFPDLHSELNLSSLELGDSALYFCASSVRPGTGGARATGELFFGEGSRLTVL.

The rearrangement uses TRBV4-2 and TRBJ2-1; 10 positions match TRBD2. Losses at the gene ends were 0 bases for V and 10 bases for J; bases not matched to a gene: 3. The germline V gene has CDR1 LGHNA and CDR2 YNFKEQ. CDR3 size: 14 residues. The CDR3 protein is CASSQDSSGREQFF. In DNA form, the CDR3 reads TGTGCCAGCAGCCAAGATTCTAGCGGGAGAGAGCAGTTCTTC.

The chain is built from TRBV27 and TRBJ2-1, with a weak D call TRBD1 (6 bases). CDR3 length: 14 residues. Germline loops: CDR1 MNHEY, CDR2 SMNVEV (reference sequence). With 3 bases removed from V and 4 bases from J, the gap between germline ends came to 10 bases. CDR3 region: CASSFGQHYNEQFF. CDR3 in DNA: TGTGCCAGCAGTTTCGGACAGCATTACAATGAGCAGTTCTTC.

This sequence joins TRBV7-3 and TRBJ2-1; TRBD2 matches at 9 bases. In germline, CDR1 is SGHTA, CDR2 FQGTGA. Trimming at V came to 3 bases and at J to 5 bases, leaving 2 bases not matched to a gene. CDR3 size: 14 residues. The CDR3 spells CASSLGLANNEQFF. As DNA, the CDR3 is TGTGCCAGCAGCTTGGGACTAGCAAACAATGAGCAGTTCTTC.

This clone was recorded only once. The rearrangement joins TRBV7-8 to TRBJ2-7, with D possibly being TRBD2 (6 bases). The CDR3 consists of 14 residues. Per germline, CDR1 SGHVS and CDR2 FQNEAQ. V lost 3 bases and J lost 6, with 15 bases in between. CDR3 DNA: TGTGCCAGCAGCTTTATCGAAGCGGGCCGCGAGCAGTACTTC. Translation gives CASSFIEAGREQYF.

The chain employs TRBV7-3 and TRBJ1-2; the match to TRBD1 covers 7 bases. With 5 bases clipped from V and 3 bases from J, the junction kept 9 bases outside the gene matches. This CDR3 has 15 residues. CDR1 SGHTA and CDR2 FQGTGA come from the germline V gene. Here the CDR3 DNA reads TGTGCCAGCAGCGACGCGAACAGGGGAGACTATGGCTACACCTTC. Encoded protein: CASSDANRGDYGYTF.

The chain is built from TRBV11-2 and TRBJ2-7, with a weak D call TRBD1 (6 bases). The CDR3 contains 12 residues. Trimming cost V 5 bases and J 3 bases, with 8 bases left between them. The germline gives CDR1 SGHAT, CDR2 FQNNGV. CDR3 region: CASSEQGYEQYF. CDR3 sequence (DNA): TGTGCCAGCAGCGAACAGGGCTACGAGCAGTACTTC.

The chain has TRBV27 and TRBJ2-2; D gene ambiguous. CDR1 MNHEY and CDR2 SMNVEV come from the germline V gene (reference sequence). V dropped 6 bases and J dropped 4 bases, with 9 bases sitting between them. CDR3 length: 13 amino acids. CDR3 in DNA: TGTGCCAGCAGCCCATGGGGCACCGGGGAGCTGTTTTTT. It is translated as CASSPWGTGELFF.

The chain couples TRBV18 to TRBJ2-7; 7 nucleotides align to TRBD1. V shed 3 bases and J 2 bases; nucleotides not matched to a gene: 7. Germline lookup yields CDR1 KGHSH and CDR2 LQKENI. CDR3 size: 15 residues. Here the CDR3 reads CASSPSTGVPYEQYF. The CDR3, as DNA: TGTGCCAGCTCACCCTCCACAGGGGTTCCCTACGAGCAGTACTTC.

V is TRBV7-9 and J is TRBJ1-5, with 10 bases identical to TRBD1. The germline V gene has CDR1 SEHNR and CDR2 FQNEAQ (reference sequence). With 5 bases clipped from V and 7 bases from J, the junction kept 5 bases outside the gene matches. The CDR3 is made up of 14 amino acids. The chain's CDR3 is CASSPDRGEQPQHF. DNA of the CDR3: TGTGCCAGCAGCCCGGACAGGGGGGAACAGCCCCAGCATTTT.

This clone was counted at least ten times. The V gene is TRBV11-2, the J gene TRBJ1-2; possible D gene TRBD1, 6 bases. With 4 bases removed from V and 8 bases from J, the gap between germline ends came to 14 bases. The germline V gene has CDR1 SGHAT and CDR2 FQNNGV. This CDR3 is built from 13 residues. CDR3 coding DNA: TGTGCCAGCAGCTCGCAACAGGGACGAGGCTACACCTTC. This sequence encodes CASSSQQGRGYTF. The complete variable domain, with remaining parts taken from reference TRBV11-2 and TRBJ1-2, reads EAGVAQSPRYKIIEKRQSVAFWCNPISGHATLYWYQQILGQGPKLLIQFQNNGVVDDSQLPKDRFSAERLKGVDSTLKIQPAKLEDSAVYLCASSSQQGRGYTFGSGTRLTVV.

This sequence joins TRBV4-2 and TRBJ1-2; TRBD1 is a possible D gene (5 bases). V gave up 5 bases and J gave up 1 base, with 14 bases separating them. This CDR3 has 15 residues. Germline V gene data show CDR1 as LGHNA and CDR2 as YNFKEQ. CDR3 DNA sequence: TGTGCCAGCAGCTGGGGATCAGGGAGTAACTATGGCTACACCTTC. Its protein is CASSWGSGSNYGYTF.

The V and J genes are TRBV7-9 and TRBJ2-4; D unresolved. CDR3 size: 12 residues. CDR1 and CDR2 from the germline V gene are SEHNR and FQNEAQ (reference sequence). The V and J ends lost 1 base and 7 bases respectively, with 5 bases between them. CDR3 loop: CASSLDSNIQYF. CDR3 DNA: TGTGCCAGCAGCTTAGACTCGAACATTCAGTACTTC.

The J gene is TRBJ2-1, the V gene TRBV18; 7 bases line up with TRBD1. The V gene end was trimmed by 3 bases and the J gene end by 4 bases; junction bases not matched to a gene: 3. There are 14 residues in the CDR3. Germline CDR1 and CDR2: KGHSH and LQKENI. This chain's CDR3 is CASSPGQAYNEQFF. The CDR3 DNA is TGTGCCAGCTCACCCGGACAGGCTTACAATGAGCAGTTCTTC.

CDR3 sequence: CASSYSTAFTYEQYF. The CDR3 region has the DNA TGTGCCAGCAGTTACTCGACAGCCTTTACCTACGAGCAGTACTTC. This chain uses TRBV6-5 with TRBJ2-7; D possibly corresponds to TRBD1 (5 bases). Germline V gene sequence: CDR1 MNHEY, CDR2 SVGAGI. Trimming cost V 0 bases and J 2 bases, with 11 bases left between them. There are 15 residues in the CDR3.

The chain recombines TRBV13 with TRBJ2-5, with 15 nucleotides matching TRBD2. Germline V gene sequence: CDR1 PRHDT, CDR2 FYEKMQ (reference sequence). This CDR3 has 18 amino acids. After removal of 2 bases from V and 5 bases from J, the junction contained 9 bases not matched to a gene. In DNA form, the CDR3 reads TGTGCCAGCAGCTTACGTGGACTAGCGGGAGGGCCTGGGGAGACCCAGTACTTC. It yields the protein CASSLRGLAGGPGETQYF.